This T cell receptor (beta chain) comes out of a study of T-cell reconstitution after alpha-beta-depleted transplantation in children. The CDR3 spans 14 residues. Deletions cut 6 bases from V and 4 bases from J, with 10 bases between. CDR1 and CDR2 (germline): SGHTA, FQGNSA. This clonotype came up a few times. Unique molecular identifiers were used to barcode this TCRbeta library. TCRdb ran MiXCR on the PCR reads and lists one entry per CDR3 protein. The table has over 200,000 distinct CDR3 sequences, 8.5% to 10% seen once; the top ten hold around 6.2%. The rearrangement uses TRBV7-2 and TRBJ1-6; tentative D call: TRBD1 (6 bases). The material sequenced was PBMCs from the stem cell graft donor, taken from the stem cell graft. The receptor was derived from a human donor who donated a stem cell graft to a child with acute lymphoblastic leukemia. The CDR3 protein is CASRGQGYNSPLHF. The CDR3 DNA reads TGTGCCAGCAGAGGGCAGGGGTATAATTCACCCCTCCACTTT.